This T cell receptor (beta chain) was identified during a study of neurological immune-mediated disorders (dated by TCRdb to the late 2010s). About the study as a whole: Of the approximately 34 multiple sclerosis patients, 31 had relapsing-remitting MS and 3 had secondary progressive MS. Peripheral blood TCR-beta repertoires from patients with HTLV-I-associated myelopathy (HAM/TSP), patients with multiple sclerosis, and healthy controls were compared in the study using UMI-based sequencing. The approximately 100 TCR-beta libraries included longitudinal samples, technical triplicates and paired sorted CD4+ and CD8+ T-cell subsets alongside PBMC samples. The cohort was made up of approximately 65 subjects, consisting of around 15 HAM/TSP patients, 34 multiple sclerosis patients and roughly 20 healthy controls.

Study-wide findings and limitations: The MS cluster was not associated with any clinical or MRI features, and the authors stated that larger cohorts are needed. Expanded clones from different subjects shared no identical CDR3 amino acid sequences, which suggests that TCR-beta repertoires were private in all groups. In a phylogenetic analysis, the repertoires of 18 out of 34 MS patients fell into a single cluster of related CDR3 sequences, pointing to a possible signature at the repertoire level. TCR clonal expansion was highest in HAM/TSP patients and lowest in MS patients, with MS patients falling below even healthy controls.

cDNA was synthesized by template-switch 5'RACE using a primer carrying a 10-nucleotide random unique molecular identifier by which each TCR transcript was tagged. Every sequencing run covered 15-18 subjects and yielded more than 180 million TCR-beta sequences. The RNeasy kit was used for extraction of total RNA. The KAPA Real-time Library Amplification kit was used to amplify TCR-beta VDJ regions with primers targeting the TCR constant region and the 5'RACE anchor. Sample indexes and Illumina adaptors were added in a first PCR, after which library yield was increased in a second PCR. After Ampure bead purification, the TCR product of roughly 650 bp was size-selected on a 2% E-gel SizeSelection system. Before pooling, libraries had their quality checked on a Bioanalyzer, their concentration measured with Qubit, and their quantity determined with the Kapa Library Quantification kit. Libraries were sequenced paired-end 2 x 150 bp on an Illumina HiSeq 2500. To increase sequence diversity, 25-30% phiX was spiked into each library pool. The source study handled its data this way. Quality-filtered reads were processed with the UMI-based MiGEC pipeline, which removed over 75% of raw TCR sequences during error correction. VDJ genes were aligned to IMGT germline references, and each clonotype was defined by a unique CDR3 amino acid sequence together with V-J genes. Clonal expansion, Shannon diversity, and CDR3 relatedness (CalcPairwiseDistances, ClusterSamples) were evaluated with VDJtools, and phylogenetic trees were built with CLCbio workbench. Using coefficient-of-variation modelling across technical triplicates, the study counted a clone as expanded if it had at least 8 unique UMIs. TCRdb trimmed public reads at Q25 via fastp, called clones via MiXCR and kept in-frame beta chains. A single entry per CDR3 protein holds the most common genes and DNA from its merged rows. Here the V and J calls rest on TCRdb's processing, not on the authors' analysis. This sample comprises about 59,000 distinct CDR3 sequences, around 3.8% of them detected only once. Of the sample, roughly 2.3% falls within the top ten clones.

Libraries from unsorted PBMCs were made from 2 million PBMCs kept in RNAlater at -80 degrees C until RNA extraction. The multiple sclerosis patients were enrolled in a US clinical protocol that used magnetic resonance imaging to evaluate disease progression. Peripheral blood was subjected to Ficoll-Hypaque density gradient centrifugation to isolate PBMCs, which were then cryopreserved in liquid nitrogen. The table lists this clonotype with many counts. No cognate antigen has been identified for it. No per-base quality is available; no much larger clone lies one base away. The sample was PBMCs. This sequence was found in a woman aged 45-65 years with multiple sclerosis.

The nucleotide sequence reads as follows: TGCAGCGTTGAAAGGGAGACCCAGTACTTC. Its protein is CSVERETQYF. The rearranged chain carries TRBV29-1 and TRBJ2-5; the D gene is not confidently resolved. Its CDR3 holds 10 amino acids, cysteine through phenylalanine. Only CDR3 DNA remains: 30 bases, in frame from the first base. For CDR1 and CDR2, the germline V gene lists SQVTM and ANQGSEA. V is clipped by 2 bases and J by 5 bases, and the sequence between their germline boundaries is 3 bases long.